These T cell receptor beta chains were read from a single sample in a study of memory CD4+ T cells and cytomegalovirus serostatus. Some clones are missing from TCRdb's copy, which holds only in-frame ones; the method was immunoSEQ multiplex PCR. The data contain over 35,000 clones, roughly three quarters of them singletons. The sequencing input was memory CD4+ T cells from blood. These receptors originate from an adult in good health and CMV-seronegative. Each CDR3 is given with its conserved first and last residue. The order of the fields is J gene, clone size, D gene, V gene, CDR3 protein, CDR3 DNA. A D gene is named only where the DNA matches it firmly. Clone size is stated in some rows and not others, as once, few, many or a class when expanded.

TRBJ1-6 - TRBD1 TRBV29-1 CSVQLGQGSRNSPLHF TGCAGCGTCCAATTGGGACAGGGGAGCAGGAATTCACCCCTCCACTTT
TRBJ1-1 - - TRBV29-1 CSVEAPGNTEAFF TGCAGCGTTGAGGCTCCGGGGAACACTGAAGCTTTCTTT
TRBJ2-3 - - TRBV19 CASSISLGSTDTQYF TGTGCCAGTAGTATCTCACTGGGAAGCACAGATACGCAGTATTTT
TRBJ1-1 - - TRBV5-1 CASSLGTEAFF TGCGCCAGCAGCTTGGGGACTGAAGCTTTCTTT
TRBJ1-5 - - TRBV6-1 CASSERTPGEPQHF TGTGCCAGCAGTGAAAGGACCCCGGGGGAGCCCCAGCATTTT
TRBJ2-7 - TRBD1 TRBV28 CASSSSGQGLREQYF TGTGCCAGCAGTTCCTCGGGACAGGGGTTACGAGAGCAGTACTTC
TRBJ2-3 once TRBD1 TRBV28 CASRLGQGSTDTQYF TGTGCCAGCAGACTGGGACAGGGGAGCACAGATACGCAGTATTTT
TRBJ1-2 - - TRBV7-9 CASSLELQSPRGAGYTF TGTGCCAGCAGCTTAGAATTACAGTCACCCAGGGGCGCCGGCTACACCTTC
TRBJ2-7 once - TRBV5-4 CASSLEPGQYYEQYF TGTGCCAGCAGCTTGGAGCCAGGGCAATACTACGAGCAGTACTTC
TRBJ1-1 - - TRBV10-3 CAISESEATEAFF TGTGCCATCAGTGAGTCCGAGGCGACTGAAGCTTTCTTT
TRBJ2-3 - - TRBV5-4 CASSLRTVSTDTQYF TGTGCCAGCAGCCTAAGGACGGTATCCACAGATACGCAGTATTTT
TRBJ2-3 - - TRBV7-7 CASSRGVGTDTQYF TGTGCCAGCAGCAGAGGGGTCGGCACAGATACGCAGTATTTT
TRBJ1-4 - TRBD1 TRBV4-2 CASSQEGYRQGAEKLFF TGTGCCAGCAGCCAAGAGGGGTATAGGCAGGGGGCGGAAAAACTGTTTTTT
TRBJ1-5 - TRBD1 TRBV6-6 CASRGQGWGNQPQHF TGTGCCAGCAGGGGACAGGGCTGGGGGAATCAGCCCCAGCATTTT
TRBJ2-2 - - TRBV4-1 CASSPLRGGGGQFF TGCGCCAGCAGCCCCCTTCGGGGAGGAGGGGGGCAGTTTTTT
TRBJ2-5 - - TRBV11-3 CASSLGVAGETQYF TGTGCCAGCAGCTTAGGAGTAGCAGGAGAGACCCAGTACTTC
TRBJ1-2 - - TRBV12-5 CASGLVNSKDGYTF TGTGCTAGTGGTTTGGTTAACAGTAAAGATGGCTACACCTTC
TRBJ2-6 - - TRBV7-2 CASSLAGGGGANVLTF TGTGCCAGCAGCTTAGCGGGGGGAGGCGGGGCCAACGTCCTGACTTTC
TRBJ1-1 - - TRBV11-2 CASRYTTDTEAFF TGTGCCAGCAGATACACAACGGACACTGAAGCTTTCTTT
TRBJ1-6 - - TRBV4-2 CASSQVGEIRPYNSPLHF TGTGCCAGCAGCCAGGTGGGAGAGATACGTCCCTATAATTCACCCCTCCACTTT
TRBJ1-1 - - TRBV6-5 CASSYSSEAFF TGTGCCAGCAGTTACTCCAGTGAAGCTTTCTTT
TRBJ1-2 once - TRBV7-9 CALGGTTLNYGYTF TGTGCCCTTGGGGGGACAACCCTTAACTATGGCTACACCTTC
TRBJ2-2 - - TRBV28 CASSFQGTNTGELFF TGTGCCAGCAGTTTTCAAGGAACCAACACCGGGGAGCTGTTTTTT
TRBJ2-5 few - TRBV5-5 CASSLSQNQGRAQETQYF TGTGCCAGCAGCTTGTCCCAAAATCAGGGCAGGGCCCAAGAGACCCAGTACTTC
TRBJ1-5 - - TRBV29-1 CSVAERHSNQPQHF TGCAGCGTTGCAGAACGACATAGCAATCAGCCCCAGCATTTT
TRBJ2-3 few TRBD1 TRBV2 CASSEGTVRFGTQYF TGTGCCAGCAGTGAGGGGACAGTAAGGTTCGGTACGCAGTATTTT
TRBJ1-6 - - TRBV5-6 CASSLEGFSYNSPLHF TGTGCCAGCAGCTTAGAGGGGTTCAGCTATAATTCACCCCTCCACTTT
TRBJ2-7 - - TRBV6-5 CASSYSFTSPYEQYF TGTGCCAGCAGTTACTCTTTTACCTCGCCCTACGAGCAGTACTTC
TRBJ1-4 - - TRBV29-1 CSVRGQEDEKLFF TGCAGCGTGAGAGGGCAGGAGGATGAAAAACTGTTTTTT
TRBJ2-5 - - TRBV7-3 CASSLHGEETQYF TGTGCCAGCAGCTTACATGGGGAAGAGACCCAGTACTTC
TRBJ1-2 few TRBD1 TRBV4-3 CASSSRPGQGSYGYTF TGCGCCAGCAGCTCCCGCCCGGGACAGGGTTCGTATGGCTACACCTTC
TRBJ2-3 - - TRBV29-1 CSVEKETTDTQYF TGCAGCGTTGAAAAGGAGACCACAGATACGCAGTATTTT
TRBJ2-1 - - TRBV18 CASSPGTLSYNEQFF TGTGCCAGCTCACCGGGGACTCTCTCCTACAATGAGCAGTTCTTC
TRBJ2-7 - - TRBV27 CASSLNRDKYEQYF TGTGCCAGCAGTTTAAACAGGGACAAGTACGAGCAGTACTTC
TRBJ2-5 - - TRBV30 CAWSTTTSNPTETQYF TGTGCCTGGAGTACCACGACTAGTAACCCTACAGAGACCCAGTACTTC
TRBJ1-5 - - TRBV11-2 CASSLGVVTDGRSEPQHF TGTGCCAGCAGCTTAGGAGTGGTGACAGATGGACGTTCTGAGCCCCAGCATTTT
TRBJ1-2 - - TRBV6-4 CASSLSGGANYGYTF TGTGCCAGCAGCCTAAGTGGAGGCGCGAACTATGGCTACACCTTC
TRBJ1-5 - - TRBV6-5 CASSLTAYSNQPQHF TGTGCCAGCAGCCTCACAGCTTATAGCAATCAGCCCCAGCATTTT
TRBJ2-1 - - TRBV9 CASSPRDETSNEQFF TGTGCCAGCAGCCCGCGGGACGAAACGTCGAATGAGCAGTTCTTC